Reported below is one T cell receptor beta chain. Germline V gives CDR1 SEHNR, CDR2 FQNEAQ (reference sequence). Unmatched junction bases numbered 10, after V lost 2 bases and J lost 8 bases. The CDR3 runs to 18 residues. The entry originates in a study of blood T cell repertoires in COVID-19. Across the study: The United States, Italy and Spain provided the acute and convalescent COVID-19 samples. From T cells, B-cell-depleted T cells, or PBMCs came the material, which was cDNA or gDNA.

Authors' methods: Scientists estimated how many nucleated cells there were by amplifying reference gene primers. Generated by immunoSEQ multiplex PCR, the TCRdb table keeps only in-frame clones and is missing some. Clone size and the V and J calls come from that table; the DNA yielded D and trimming. The profile shows just over 650,000 clones, around 90% of them singletons. The clonotype comes from a woman under 30 with acute or convalescent COVID-19. The rearrangement joins TRBV7-9 to TRBJ2-1, with 15 bases lining up with TRBD2. The material sequenced was peripheral blood. This CDR3 reads CASSLLPGLAGGTHEQFF. CDR3 nucleotides: TGTGCCAGCAGCTTACTCCCGGGACTAGCGGGGGGCACCCATGAGCAGTTCTTC.